The 27 T cell receptor beta chains below all came from one sample that was sequenced in a study of cytomegalovirus exposure and HLA in healthy donors. Here immunoSEQ multiplex PCR was the method, and the copy in TCRdb shows in-frame clones only, minus some. Of under 200,000 clones in the sample, roughly 90% were seen once. The sequenced sample was PBMCs. The receptors here all came from a man younger than 35 in good health and CMV-seropositive.

The chain is built from TRBV30 and TRBJ2-2, with D unclear. The CDR3 loop spans 12 amino acids. The ends were cut back, 1 base at V and 5 bases at J, with 5 bases in the middle. Germline V lookup: CDR1 GTSNPN, CDR2 SVGIG (reference sequence). The CDR3 DNA reads as TGTGCCTGGAGTGCTCCGACCGGGGAGCTGTTTTTT. As protein: CAWSAPTGELFF.

The chain recombines TRBV7-8 with TRBJ2-7, with 9 bases fitting TRBD2. The germline CDR1 and CDR2 sequences are SGHVS and FQNEAQ. The ends lost 4 bases at V and 2 bases at J; junction bases unmatched: 9. CDR3 length: 16 amino acids. The CDR3 sequence: CASSSLTSGRTYEQYF. In DNA form, the CDR3 reads TGTGCCAGCAGCTCGCTAACTAGCGGGCGTACCTACGAGCAGTACTTC.

The CDR3 spells CASTSPWTLGYNEQFF. The CDR3, as DNA: TGTGCCAGCACCTCACCGTGGACTCTGGGATACAATGAGCAGTTCTTC. The chain employs TRBV27 and TRBJ2-1, with D possibly being TRBD2 (5 bases). The CDR3 length is 16 residues. V lost 7 bases, J lost 4 bases, and 20 bases lay in between. Germline V gene data show CDR1 as MNHEY and CDR2 as SMNVEV (reference sequence).

This sequence joins TRBV5-1 and TRBJ2-2; D possibly corresponds to TRBD1 (5 bases). The V gene lost 1 base and the J gene lost 3 bases, with 10 bases spanning the gap. The germline gives CDR1 SGHRS, CDR2 YFSETQ. The CDR3 covers 15 residues. CDR3 amino acids: CASSLQGWDTGELFF. CDR3 nucleotide sequence: TGCGCCAGCAGCTTGCAGGGTTGGGACACCGGGGAGCTGTTTTTT.

J is TRBJ2-7 and V is TRBV6-5, with 8 positions matching TRBD2. Germline assignment: CDR1 MNHEY and CDR2 SVGAGI. After removal of 6 bases from V and 0 bases from J, the junction contained 7 bases not matched to a gene. This CDR3 region has 15 residues. CDR3 DNA: TGTGCCAGCAGCTACAATAGCGGGAACTCCTACGAGCAGTACTTC. This gives the protein CASSYNSGNSYEQYF.

The gene calls are TRBV15 and TRBJ2-7; D is unresolved. Germline values: CDR1 LNHNV, CDR2 YYDKDF (reference sequence). This CDR3 has 14 amino acids. The ends were cut back, 0 bases at V and 5 bases at J, with 11 bases in the middle. Here the CDR3 DNA reads TGTGCCACCAGCAGAGATCCCGAGCAAGACGAGCAGTACTTC. It is translated as CATSRDPEQDEQYF.

This clone was seen only a few times. The chain recombines TRBV29-1 with TRBJ1-1; no clear D. The CDR3 covers 13 residues. Germline V gene sequence: CDR1 SQVTM, CDR2 ANQGSEA. The V end lost 1 base, the J end lost 4 bases, and 10 bases lay between the germline ends. The CDR3 region is CSVEARVSTEAFF. The CDR3 nucleotides read TGCAGCGTTGAAGCACGAGTTTCCACTGAAGCTTTCTTT.

The rearrangement links TRBV28 to TRBJ1-5, with D maybe TRBD1 (6 bases). Germline loops: CDR1 MDHEN, CDR2 SYDVKM. This CDR3 contains 16 residues. The V end was cut by 6 bases, the J end by 7 bases, with 22 bases between. The CDR3 DNA follows: TGTGCCAGCAGCCTGACCGGGGCAGGGGTCGGCCAGCCCCAGCATTTT. This gives the protein CASSLTGAGVGQPQHF.

The V gene is TRBV7-9, the J gene TRBJ2-7, with D maybe TRBD2 (6 bases). Per the germline V gene, CDR1 is SEHNR and CDR2 is FQNEAQ (reference sequence). CDR3 length equals 16 residues. V was clipped by 4 bases and J by 1 base, with 17 bases between them. The CDR3 is CASSSITGLVSYEQYF. The CDR3 DNA is TGTGCCAGCAGCTCGATTACGGGACTTGTTTCCTACGAGCAGTACTTC. The variable domain in full, completed from reference TRBV7-9 and TRBJ2-7, reads DTGVSQNPRHKITKRGQNVTFRCDPISEHNRLYWYRQTLGQGPEFLTYFQNEAQLEKSRLLSDRFSAERPKGSFSTLEIQRTEQGDSAMYLCASSSITGLVSYEQYFGPGTRLTVT.

The V call is TRBV5-4, the J call TRBJ2-7, with TRBD2 matching over 12 bases. V trimming: 0 bases; J trimming: 0 bases; junction bases outside the gene matches: 4. CDR3 length: 17 amino acids. CDR1 and CDR2 (germline): SGHNT, YYREEE (reference sequence). The CDR3 spells CASSLAGLAGISYEQYF. The CDR3 DNA is TGTGCCAGCAGCTTGGCGGGACTAGCGGGTATCTCCTACGAGCAGTACTTC.

This clone was detected only once. This sequence joins TRBV28 and TRBJ1-4, with 11 bases matching TRBD1. This CDR3 is 15 amino acids long. The germline V gene encodes CDR1 MDHEN and CDR2 SYDVKM. Trimming cost V 8 bases and J 8 bases; bases outside gene matches: 10. CDR3 nucleotide sequence: TGTGCCAGCGGGACAGGGGGAGACGGTAGGGAAAAACTGTTTTTT. Translated, it gives CASGTGGDGREKLFF.

V is TRBV7-9 and J is TRBJ1-4; D uncertain. The CDR3 consists of 16 residues. Germline CDR1 reads SEHNR; CDR2 reads FQNEAQ (reference sequence). V shed 3 bases and J shed 0 bases, with 11 bases lying between them. This CDR3 is CASSFRRLSTNEKLFF. CDR3 DNA sequence: TGTGCCAGCAGCTTTCGCAGGCTTTCAACTAATGAAAAACTGTTTTTT.

V gene TRBV18 combines with J gene TRBJ1-1; D is ambiguous. Germline V gene lookup returns CDR1 KGHSH and CDR2 LQKENI. V lost 6 bases and J 2 bases, leaving 10 bases between the germline ends. CDR3 length equals 13 residues. The CDR3 DNA reads as TGTGCCAGCTCGCGAGCAGGTAACACTGAAGCTTTCTTT. This codes for CASSRAGNTEAFF.

This chain joins TRBV2 and TRBJ1-1; 7 nucleotides line up with TRBD1. The germline V gene has CDR1 SNHLY and CDR2 FYNNEI. With V trimmed by 4 bases and J by 3 bases, 5 bases remained unmatched. This CDR3 region has 14 residues. This CDR3 reads CASSGRGGYTEAFF. As DNA, the CDR3 is TGTGCCAGCAGTGGAAGAGGGGGCTACACTGAAGCTTTCTTT.

The V and J genes are TRBV13 and TRBJ1-2, with D perhaps TRBD1 (6 bases). Per germline, CDR1 PRHDT and CDR2 FYEKMQ (reference sequence). This CDR3 contains 14 residues. Trimming stripped 5 bases from V and 8 bases from J, with 18 bases between. The CDR3, as DNA: TGTGCCAGCAGCCCCGGACAGCCCGGCGGGGGCTACACCTTC. Its protein product is CASSPGQPGGGYTF.

The chain combines TRBV19 with TRBJ2-1, with no clear D. CDR1 and CDR2 (germline): LNHDA, SQIVND (reference sequence). This CDR3 has 15 residues. V gave up 3 bases and J gave up 7 bases, with 16 bases separating them. CDR3 sequence: CASSIGSPFLNEQFF. Here the CDR3 DNA reads TGTGCCAGTAGTATCGGGTCCCCGTTCTTGAATGAGCAGTTCTTC.

CDR3 DNA sequence: TGTGCCAGTAGTAAAACAGGGAAGGCTGAAGCTTTCTTT. Protein product: CASSKTGKAEAFF. The chain employs TRBV19 and TRBJ1-1; possible D gene TRBD1, 6 bases. Germline-derived CDR1 and CDR2 are LNHDA and SQIVND (reference sequence). With 4 bases removed from V and 6 bases from J, the gap between germline ends came to 12 bases. The CDR3 is made up of 13 amino acids.

In DNA, the CDR3 is TGTGCCTGGAGTGAGGGGGTAGCGGGAGAGGGCTACGAGCAGTACTTC. Translation: CAWSEGVAGEGYEQYF. The rearrangement links TRBV30 to TRBJ2-7; 9 positions agree with TRBD2. Germline loops: CDR1 GTSNPN, CDR2 SVGIG (reference sequence). V lost 1 base to trimming and J lost 3 bases; unmatched junction nucleotides: 10. This CDR3 spans 16 amino acids.

The V gene is TRBV7-6, the J gene TRBJ2-3, with 7 bases that match TRBD1. Germline V gene sequence: CDR1 SGHVS, CDR2 FNYEAQ. With V trimmed by 5 bases and J by 3 bases, 11 bases remained unmatched. The CDR3 sequence is 16 residues long. This chain's CDR3 is CASSTRPGQSTDTQYF. The CDR3 nucleotides are TGTGCCAGCAGCACCAGACCGGGACAGAGTACAGATACGCAGTATTTT.

This sequence joins TRBV6-1 and TRBJ2-3; D remains unclear. Germline CDR1 and CDR2: MNHNS and SASEGT. V lost 8 bases to trimming and J lost 2 bases, with 14 bases between them. The CDR3 contains 14 residues. CDR3 protein: CASVPRGPTDTQYF. The CDR3 nucleotides read TGTGCCAGCGTTCCCAGAGGCCCCACAGATACGCAGTATTTT.

CDR3 loop: CASSDTLNTEAFF. CDR3 sequence (DNA): TGTGCCAGCTCCGACACCTTGAACACTGAAGCTTTCTTT. The rearrangement links TRBV18 to TRBJ1-1; D gene uncertain. V was cut by 6 bases and J by 0 bases, with 8 bases left in between. This CDR3 has 13 amino acids. Germline loops: CDR1 KGHSH, CDR2 LQKENI.

For the CDR3, the DNA is TGTGCCAGCTCAGGTAGCGCGAACACCGGGGAGCTGTTTTTT. Its translation is CASSGSANTGELFF. V usage is TRBV18 and J usage is TRBJ2-2; tentative D call: TRBD2 (5 bases). With 5 bases removed from V and 0 bases from J, the gap between germline ends came to 7 bases. CDR3 length equals 14 residues. The germline V gene has CDR1 KGHSH and CDR2 LQKENI.

This chain joins TRBV7-8 and TRBJ1-5, with a possible D match to TRBD1 (6 bases). Germline CDR1 SGHVS, CDR2 FQNEAQ. The CDR3 has 16 amino acids. Between the trimmed V and J ends, which lost 0 bases and 7 bases, there was a span of 16 bases. CDR3 in DNA: TGTGCCAGCAGCTTAGCCCGCCTAAAGGGGGACCAGCCCCAGCATTTT. Translated: CASSLARLKGDQPQHF.

The chain carries TRBV19 and TRBJ1-5, with TRBD1 matching 8 bases. V lost 7 bases to trimming and J lost 6 bases; unmatched junction nucleotides: 8. This CDR3 spans 14 amino acids. Germline assignment: CDR1 LNHDA and CDR2 SQIVND (reference sequence). CDR3 residues: CASKADRVVQPQHF. The CDR3 DNA reads TGTGCCAGTAAAGCGGACAGGGTCGTTCAGCCCCAGCATTTT.

The genes are TRBV10-3 and TRBJ2-2; the match to TRBD1 covers 8 bases. CDR3 length equals 17 residues. Germline V CDR1 and CDR2: ENHRY, SYGVKD. V lost 2 bases to trimming and J lost 0 bases; unmatched junction nucleotides: 5. The CDR3 DNA is TGTGCCATCAGTGAGGCTCAGGGGGCCTCGAACACCGGGGAGCTGTTTTTT. Its translation: CAISEAQGASNTGELFF.

The J gene is TRBJ2-5, the V gene TRBV6-7; D gene ambiguous. TRBV6-7 qualifies as an ORF whose function is uncertain. V shed 5 bases and J shed 3 bases, with 10 bases lying between them. The CDR3 has 13 residues. The CDR3 coding sequence is TGTGCCAGCAGTGTCCGAGGAAAAGAGACCCAGTACTTC. It encodes CASSVRGKETQYF.

The chain joins TRBV2 to TRBJ1-5, with 8 bases fitting TRBD1. The CDR3 extends over 13 amino acids. V lost 6 bases to trimming and J lost 7 bases; unmatched junction nucleotides: 5. Looked up from germline, CDR1 is SNHLY and CDR2 is FYNNEI. The CDR3 DNA reads as TGTGCCAGCAGCCGACAGGGGCGGCAGCCCCAGCATTTT. Protein product: CASSRQGRQPQHF.